A single sample gave rise to the 25 T cell receptor beta chains below, sequenced in a study of metastatic and nonmetastatic thyroid tumors. Patients had received no treatment of any kind before thyroid surgery. Using MiXCR, TCRdb reanalyzed the PCR reads. The repertoire holds roughly 4,700 clones, with approximately 27% as singletons. The sequencing sample was made of adjacent normal tissue. The source is a female donor with papillary thyroid cancer or a benign thyroid nodule (not recorded which). Some clones in this sample may be carry-over from other donors' samples.

The chain links TRBV6-6 to TRBJ1-2; D remains unclear. Trimming took 0 bases from V and 6 from J, leaving 11 bases between them. Germline CDR1 reads MNHNY; CDR2 reads SVGAGI (reference sequence). The CDR3 runs 14 residues. The CDR3 region is CASSYSVGLDGYTF. CDR3 bases: TGTGCCAGCAGTTACTCGGTCGGATTGGATGGCTACACCTTC.

In this sample, this clone is medium-sized. V usage is TRBV4-1 and J usage is TRBJ1-2, with a weak D call TRBD1 (5 bases). Germline lookup yields CDR1 MGHRA and CDR2 YSYEKL. The CDR3 loop spans 16 amino acids. Trimming took 0 bases from V and 8 from J, leaving 19 bases between them. CDR3 coding DNA: TGCGCCAGCAGCCAAGATTTACAGACCATCAGACAGGGCTACACCTTC. Its protein is CASSQDLQTIRQGYTF.

By frequency in the sample, this clone is medium-sized. The chain is built from TRBV5-1 and TRBJ1-3, with D tentatively TRBD1 (5 bases). Trimming pared 1 base from V and 0 bases from J, leaving 11 bases between. The CDR3 is 16 residues long. CDR1 and CDR2 from the germline V gene are SGHRS and YFSETQ. CDR3 nucleotide sequence: TGCGCCAGCAGCTTGTATCGGGGCGCCTCTGGAAACACCATATATTTT. It yields the protein CASSLYRGASGNTIYF.

This clone was detected a few times. This chain joins TRBV6-5 and TRBJ2-7, with TRBD2 identical over 15 bases. CDR1 and CDR2 (germline): MNHEY, SVGAGI. Trimming took 6 bases from V and 3 from J; bases not matched to a gene: 9. This CDR3 spans 17 amino acids. The CDR3 region is CASSASGTSGRNYEQYF. Here the CDR3 DNA reads TGTGCCAGCAGCGCCTCCGGGACTAGCGGGAGGAACTACGAGCAGTACTTC.

This clone was observed a few times. V is TRBV5-1 and J is TRBJ1-2; D is possibly TRBD1 (5 bases). This CDR3 has 14 residues. Germline CDR1 and CDR2: SGHRS and YFSETQ. Trimming left V 4 bases short and J 2 bases short, with 12 bases between. The CDR3 DNA reads TGCGCCAGCAGCATCGGGACTCCCAACTATGGCTACACCTTC. The encoded protein is CASSIGTPNYGYTF.

This clone was observed many times. The V and J genes are TRBV5-1 and TRBJ1-1; D is undetermined. The CDR3 has 20 amino acids. V was clipped by 2 bases and J by 3 bases, with 29 bases between them. Germline lookup yields CDR1 SGHRS and CDR2 YFSETQ. The CDR3 region has the DNA TGCGCCAGCAGCTTATTTCCCGTGGGGAGGTCGGGCGGTGTCGACACTGAAGCTTTCTTT. Protein sequence: CASSLFPVGRSGGVDTEAFF.

The rearrangement links TRBV7-9 to TRBJ2-7; D uncertain. Between the trimmed V and J ends, which lost 0 bases and 3 bases, there was a span of 6 bases. CDR3 length: 13 residues. Germline CDR1 and CDR2: SEHNR and FQNEAQ (reference sequence). CDR3 sequence reads: CASSLARSYEQYF. As DNA, the CDR3 is TGTGCCAGCAGCTTAGCCCGGAGCTACGAGCAGTACTTC.

The rearrangement joins TRBV7-2 to TRBJ2-7; 11 bases line up with TRBD2. With 6 bases clipped from V and 3 bases from J, the junction kept 7 bases outside the gene matches. In germline, CDR1 is SGHTA, CDR2 FQGNSA. This CDR3 is built from 15 residues. This CDR3 reads CASSLTSGDLYEQYF. Written as DNA, the CDR3 is TGTGCCAGCAGTTTGACTAGCGGGGACCTCTACGAGCAGTACTTC.

V usage is TRBV7-6 and J usage is TRBJ2-1; D tentatively fits TRBD1 or TRBD2 (5 bases each). V dropped 5 bases and J dropped 5 bases, with 19 bases sitting between them. Germline-derived CDR1 and CDR2 are SGHVS and FNYEAQ. The CDR3 length is 16 residues. CDR3 amino acids: CASSPAVQGRNNEQFF. CDR3 nucleotide sequence: TGTGCCAGCAGCCCCGCCGTGCAGGGACGGAACAATGAGCAGTTCTTC.

This clone is termed medium-sized. This rearrangement joins TRBV5-1 to TRBJ2-1; 14 bases align to TRBD2. The J segment lost 8 bases and the V segment lost 4 bases, leaving 5 bases of the junction unmatched. Germline V CDR1 and CDR2: SGHRS, YFSETQ. This CDR3 spans 15 amino acids. This chain's CDR3 is CASSGTSGSVYEQFF. DNA for the CDR3: TGCGCCAGCAGCGGGACTAGCGGGAGTGTCTATGAGCAGTTCTTC. Filled out from reference TRBV5-1 and TRBJ2-1, the complete variable domain reads KAGVTQTPRYLIKTRGQQVTLSCSPISGHRSVSWYQQTPGQGLQFLFEYFSETQRNKGNFPGRFSGRQFSNSRSEMNVSTLELGDSALYLCASSGTSGSVYEQFFGPGTRLTVL.

This clone has ten or more counts. This chain links TRBV2 with TRBJ1-5, with D uncertain. The CDR3 extends over 15 amino acids. Germline V CDR1 and CDR2: SNHLY, FYNNEI. Trimming stripped 0 bases from V and 6 bases from J, with 12 bases between. The CDR3 coding sequence is TGTGCCAGCAGTGAAGCCCTGAAGAACAGTCAGCCCCAGCATTTT. Protein product: CASSEALKNSQPQHF. Looking up the rest from reference TRBV2 and TRBJ1-5 gives the full variable domain: EPEVTQTPSHQVTQMGQEVILRCVPISNHLYFYWYRQILGQKVEFLVSFYNNEISEKSEIFDDQFSVERPDGSNFTLKIRSTKLEDSAMYFCASSEALKNSQPQHFGDGTRLSIL.

Within the sample, this clone is medium-sized. The chain employs TRBV4-1 and TRBJ1-5; D is unresolved. Between the trimmed V and J ends, which lost 2 bases and 10 bases, there was a span of 9 bases. Looked up from germline, CDR1 is MGHRA and CDR2 is YSYEKL. The CDR3 runs to 12 residues. As DNA, the CDR3 is TGCGCCAGCAGCCAACCCCAAGGACCCCAGCATTTT. Its translation is CASSQPQGPQHF.

By share, this clone ranks as medium-sized. The V and J genes are TRBV24-1 and TRBJ2-3; TRBD1 matches at 11 bases. From germline, CDR1 is KGHDR and CDR2 SFDVKD. There are 15 residues in the CDR3. The junction had 1 base not matched to a gene; V was cut back by 2 bases and J by 4 bases. The CDR3 loop reads CATSDWDRGSDTQYF. The CDR3 coding sequence is TGTGCCACCAGTGATTGGGACAGGGGGTCAGATACGCAGTATTTT.

By its share, this clone is medium-sized. This chain joins TRBV12-3 or TRBV12-4 and TRBJ1-1, with TRBD1 matching over 9 bases. V shed 6 bases and J 4 bases; nucleotides not matched to a gene: 3. CDR3 size: 13 residues. CDR3 residues: CASRPTGGTEAFF. The CDR3 DNA reads as TGTGCCAGCAGGCCGACAGGGGGCACTGAAGCTTTCTTT.

This clone turned up a few times. The chain employs TRBV9 and TRBJ2-3, with D maybe TRBD2 (6 bases). CDR1 is SGDLS, CDR2 YYNGEE, per germline. The V gene lost 2 bases and the J gene lost 1 base, with 14 bases spanning the gap. This CDR3 region has 16 residues. CDR3 loop: CASSVTGTPGTDTQYF. The CDR3 DNA sequence: TGTGCCAGCAGCGTTACCGGGACTCCTGGCACAGATACGCAGTATTTT.

V gene TRBV5-1 combines with J gene TRBJ2-7; tentatively, D is TRBD1 or TRBD2 (6 bases each). The CDR3 spans 14 residues. In germline, CDR1 is SGHRS, CDR2 YFSETQ. V was cut by 0 bases and J by 3 bases, with 10 bases left in between. CDR3 residues: CASSLGGGLYEQYF. The CDR3 DNA sequence: TGCGCCAGCAGCTTGGGTGGGGGGCTCTACGAGCAGTACTTC.

The V call is TRBV11-1, the J call TRBJ2-5; D not certain. This CDR3 is 13 amino acids long. The V gene lost 3 bases and the J gene lost 5 bases, with 10 bases spanning the gap. Germline V CDR1 and CDR2: SGHAT, FQDESV (reference sequence). The CDR3 sequence: CASSFGHGETQYF. The CDR3 DNA reads TGTGCCAGCAGCTTCGGCCATGGGGAGACCCAGTACTTC.

Within the sample, this clone is large (0.1 to 1%). The sample contains more than one DNA sequence encoding this CDR3. This chain connects TRBV6-1 to TRBJ1-6; TRBD1 matches 9 bases. The CDR3 is made up of 16 amino acids. V was pared by 5 bases and J by 10 bases, with 12 bases of the junction left unmatched. CDR1 and CDR2 (germline): MNHNS, SASEGT. The CDR3 bases are TGTGCCAGCAGTCCACCGACAGGGGGAACGGGGTCACCCCTCCACTTT. It specifies CASSPPTGGTGSPLHF.

The CDR3 is CASSPSVGGNPSEQYF. As DNA, the CDR3 is TGTGCCAGCAGCCCCAGCGTGGGGGGAAACCCAAGCGAGCAGTACTTC. This chain joins TRBV3-1 and TRBJ2-7; D is possibly TRBD2 (6 bases). Deletions cut 4 bases from V and 6 bases from J, with 22 bases between. Germline CDR1 LGHDT, CDR2 YNNKEL (reference sequence). The CDR3 runs to 16 residues.

Only one count was recorded for this clone. Because the CDR3 is missing its conserved closing phenylalanine or tryptophan, this is likely a read error. The chain links TRBV6-5 to TRBJ1-5; D is unresolved. This CDR3 is built from 14 residues. The V end lost 0 bases, the J end lost 9 bases, and 12 bases lay between the germline ends. From germline, CDR1 is MNHEY and CDR2 SVGAGI. The CDR3: CASSYSRVDLPQHY. The CDR3 coding sequence is TGTGCCAGCAGTTACTCAAGGGTCGATCTGCCCCAGCATTAT.

This clone was counted at least ten times. A much larger clone sits a single nucleotide away, making a read error possible. Other nucleotide sequences from this sample produce the same CDR3. J is TRBJ2-7 and V is TRBV12-3 or TRBV12-4, with 7 bases lining up with TRBD1. This CDR3 is 15 amino acids long. CDR3 amino acids: CASRQGQAPSYGQYF. The CDR3 DNA reads TGTGCCAGCAGACAGGGGCAGGCACCTTCCTACGGGCAGTACTTC.

In this sample, this clone is medium-sized. The gene calls are TRBV20-1 and TRBJ2-5, with 13 nucleotides matching TRBD2. CDR1 is DFQATT and CDR2 is SNEGSKA in the germline V gene (reference sequence). This CDR3 spans 16 amino acids. Germline trimming cut 1 base from V and 4 bases from J; bases unmatched to any gene: 6. The CDR3, as DNA: TGCAGTGCTAGAGCCCAACTAGCGGGAGGGCCAGAGACCCAGTACTTC. Its protein is CSARAQLAGGPETQYF.

The chain couples TRBV5-4 to TRBJ2-3; TRBD1 matches at 8 bases. The ends lost 3 bases at V and 8 bases at J; junction bases unmatched: 11. The germline V gene encodes CDR1 SGHNT and CDR2 YYREEE (reference sequence). The CDR3 is 15 amino acids. CDR3 DNA sequence: TGTGCCAGCAGCTCTAACAGGGGGTTACAGGGTACGCAGTATTTT. Its translation: CASSSNRGLQGTQYF.

By sample fraction, this clone is medium-sized. One end of the junction does not line up with germline, which may come from a read error. V and J are TRBV2 and TRBJ1-4; D unresolved. The germline V gene has CDR1 SNHLY and CDR2 FYNNEI. CDR3 length: 14 amino acids. CDR3 loop: CASSKARGGEKLFF. CDR3 nucleotide sequence: TGTGCCAGCAGTAAAGCCCGGGGTGGGGAAAAACTGTTTTTT. The whole variable domain, filled in from reference TRBV2 and TRBJ1-4, reads EPEVTQTPSHQVTQMGQEVILRCVPISNHLYFYWYRQILGQKVEFLVSFYNNEISEKSEIFDDQFSVERPDGSNFTLKIRSTKLEDSAMYFCASSKARGGEKLFFGSGTQLSVL.

The chain joins TRBV20-1 to TRBJ1-5, with TRBD1 identical over 8 bases. This CDR3 is built from 13 residues. The germline V gene encodes CDR1 DFQATT and CDR2 SNEGSKA (reference sequence). With 4 bases clipped from V and 5 bases from J, the junction kept 4 bases outside the gene matches. Written as DNA, the CDR3 is TGCAGTGCTACGGACAGGGCACATCAGCCCCAGCATTTT. Protein: CSATDRAHQPQHF.